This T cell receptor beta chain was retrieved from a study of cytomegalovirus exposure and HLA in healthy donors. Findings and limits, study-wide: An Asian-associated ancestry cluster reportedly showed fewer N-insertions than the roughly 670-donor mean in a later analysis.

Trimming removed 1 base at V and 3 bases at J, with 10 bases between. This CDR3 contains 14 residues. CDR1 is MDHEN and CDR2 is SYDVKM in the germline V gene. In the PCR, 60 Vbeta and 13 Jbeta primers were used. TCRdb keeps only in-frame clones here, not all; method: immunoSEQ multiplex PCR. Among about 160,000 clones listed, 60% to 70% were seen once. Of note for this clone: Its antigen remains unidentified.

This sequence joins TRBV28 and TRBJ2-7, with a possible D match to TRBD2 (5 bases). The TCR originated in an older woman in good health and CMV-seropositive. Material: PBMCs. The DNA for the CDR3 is TGTGCCAGCAGTTTATCCGTAGGGAGCTACGAGCAGTACTTC. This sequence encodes CASSLSVGSYEQYF.